Listed below are T cell receptor beta chains from one sample, sequenced in a study of technical replicates of blood from several donors. The table came from immunoSEQ multiplex PCR; TCRdb's copy has only in-frame clones and leaves some out. Here the sample spans 55,000 to 75,000 clones, 75% to 95% being singletons. Sequencing used PBMCs. The receptor source for this set is a human donor in good health. Some clones in this sample may be carry-over from other donors' samples. The CDR3 runs from the conserved cysteine through the conserved F or W. The D gene is left open where the match is weak. Clone size, where shown, is once, few, many, or a class for clones that have expanded.

abundance	v_gene	j_gene	d_gene	CDR3nt	CDR3aa
large	TRBV6-5	TRBJ2-1	TRBD2	TGTGCCAGCAGCCGGACTAGCGATTACAATGAGCAGTTCTTC	CASSRTSDYNEQFF
-	TRBV29-1	TRBJ2-3	TRBD2	TGCAGCGTAGAAAAGCCCGTTACTAGCGGGAGGTCCATGACAGATACGCAGTATTTT	CSVEKPVTSGRSMTDTQYF
once	TRBV5-6	TRBJ1-1	-	TGTGCCAGCAGCTCCGGCACGGGAGGAGGGCTTAAGGGGAACACTGAAGCTTTCTTT	CASSSGTGGGLKGNTEAFF
-	TRBV7-2	TRBJ2-2	TRBD2	TGTGCCAGCAGCTTAGTAGCGGGAGGCGGGGAGCTGTTTTTT	CASSLVAGGGELFF
-	TRBV6-4	TRBJ2-2	-	TGTGCCAGCAGTGACTCTCAAACCGGGGAGCTGTTTTTT	CASSDSQTGELFF
few	TRBV30	TRBJ2-1	TRBD1	TGTGCCTGGAGTGCGGGGACAGGGAGCTTTCATGAGCAGTTCTTC	CAWSAGTGSFHEQFF
-	TRBV12-5	TRBJ2-1	-	TGTGCTAGTGGCGTCGGGAATGAGCAGTTCTTC	CASGVGNEQFF
-	TRBV27	TRBJ2-1	-	TGTGCCAGCGGCCCTCTGGGTGGGAGCTCCTACAATGAGCAGTTCTTC	CASGPLGGSSYNEQFF
-	TRBV10-3	TRBJ2-7	-	TGTGCCATCAGTGATGGTTTTGGGGCAGGGCCCTACGAGCAGTACTTC	CAISDGFGAGPYEQYF
-	TRBV7-8	TRBJ1-5	-	TGTGCCAGCAGCCTTCGACAGGAGTCCCAGCCCCAGCATTTT	CASSLRQESQPQHF
-	TRBV4-1	TRBJ2-5	TRBD1	TGCGCCAGCAGCCAAGGAGGGGGCGGAACGGAGACCCAGTACTTC	CASSQGGGGTETQYF
-	TRBV6-5	TRBJ2-7	-	TGTGCCAGCAGTTACTCGTTGCGGGGAGCCTACGAGCAGTACTTC	CASSYSLRGAYEQYF
-	TRBV7-5	TRBJ2-5	-	TGTGTCAGAAGCCTCCCCATGGGACTAGACCAAGAGACCCAGTACTTC	CVRSLPMGLDQETQYF
-	TRBV15	TRBJ1-2	TRBD1	TGTGCCACCAGCGACCCAGTAAGACAGGGGAAAGGGGGCTACACCTTC	CATSDPVRQGKGGYTF
-	TRBV9	TRBJ2-3	TRBD2	TGTGCCAGCAGCGTAGGAGTAGCGGGAGTTGGCGATACGCAGTATTTT	CASSVGVAGVGDTQYF
-	TRBV13	TRBJ2-5	-	TGTGCCAGCACCCGAGGGGGAGATGAGACCCAGTACTTC	CASTRGGDETQYF
-	TRBV9	TRBJ2-2	-	TGTGCCAGCAGCGTAGGCGGAGGAAACACCGGGGAGCTGTTTTTT	CASSVGGGNTGELFF
-	TRBV11-2	TRBJ2-5	TRBD2	TGTGCCAGCAGCTTAGTGGGGGCAGCGGGAGCGGGTTATGGGACCCAGTACTTC	CASSLVGAAGAGYGTQYF
-	TRBV7-9	TRBJ1-1	-	TGTGCCAGCAGCTTATTTACAGAAGCTTTCTTT	CASSLFTEAFF
-	TRBV5-1	TRBJ2-1	TRBD1	TGCGCCAGCAGCAGCCAAGGGGGCGCGTTCAATGAGCAGTTCTTC	CASSSQGGAFNEQFF
-	TRBV29-1	TRBJ2-7	-	TGCAGCGTTGAGGCCTTTTACGAGCAGTACTTC	CSVEAFYEQYF
-	TRBV4-3	TRBJ2-7	-	TGCGCCAGCAGCCAAGATCACAATAGCGCTTACGAGCAGTACTTC	CASSQDHNSAYEQYF
-	TRBV11-2	TRBJ1-4	TRBD1	TGTGCCAGCAGCCCGCGGACAGGGGCAACTAATGAAAAACTGTTTTTT	CASSPRTGATNEKLFF
-	TRBV18	TRBJ2-3	TRBD1	TGTGCCAGCTCAACCGGGACAGCAAATGGAGATACGCAGTATTTT	CASSTGTANGDTQYF
-	TRBV9	TRBJ2-3	-	TGTGCCAGCAGCGGACAGGTTGGCGCAGATACGCAGTATTTT	CASSGQVGADTQYF
-	TRBV6-5	TRBJ2-5	-	TGTGCCAGCAGTGCCACAGCTTGGGAGACCCAGTACTTC	CASSATAWETQYF
-	TRBV10-3	TRBJ2-1	-	TGTGCCATCAGTGAAGAGTCTGAGCAGTTCTTC	CAISEESEQFF
-	TRBV30	TRBJ1-2	-	TGTGCCTGGAGTATTCCCCTACTACATGGCTACACCTTC	CAWSIPLLHGYTF
-	TRBV5-4	TRBJ2-3	TRBD1	TGTGCCAGCAGCTTGGGACAGGGTTTTAGCACAGATACGCAGTATTTT	CASSLGQGFSTDTQYF
-	TRBV7-9	TRBJ1-4	-	TGTGCCAGCAGCTTAGCGGCGGCGGGGCGCAATGAAAAACTGTTTTTT	CASSLAAAGRNEKLFF
-	TRBV5-4	TRBJ1-2	TRBD1	TGTGCCAGCAGCTCGTCCGGGACAGGAAACCATGGCTACACCTTC	CASSSSGTGNHGYTF
-	TRBV7-3	TRBJ2-5	TRBD2	TGTGCCAGCAGCTTGAGCCCTAGCGGGAGAGAGACCCAGTACTTC	CASSLSPSGRETQYF
-	TRBV30	TRBJ1-4	-	TGTGCCTGGAGTGGAGGGGGTCGGGAAAAACTGTTTTTT	CAWSGGGREKLFF
-	TRBV18	TRBJ2-5	-	TGTGCCAGCTCACCACCGGGACAACAAGAGACCCAGTACTTC	CASSPPGQQETQYF
-	TRBV2	TRBJ2-3	-	TGTGCCAGCACCGAACAGGGCACAGATACGCAGTATTTT	CASTEQGTDTQYF
-	TRBV4-1	TRBJ1-2	-	TGCGCCAGCAGCCAAGGGACACTTAACTATGGCTACACCTTC	CASSQGTLNYGYTF
once	TRBV5-1	TRBJ2-7	-	TGCGCCAGCAGCTTGGCCGATGGCACGTTTTACGAGCAGTACTTC	CASSLADGTFYEQYF
-	TRBV11-1	TRBJ2-7	-	TGTGCCAGCAGCTTAGGCTGGGGAGTGGAGCAGTACTTC	CASSLGWGVEQYF
-	TRBV7-2	TRBJ2-5	TRBD2	TGTGCCAGCAGCACCCGACCGGGACTAGTGACAGAGACCCAGTACTTC	CASSTRPGLVTETQYF
-	TRBV4-1	TRBJ2-1	-	TGCGCCAGCAGCCAAGTTACGATGAGGCGTTTCAATGAGCAGTTCTTC	CASSQVTMRRFNEQFF
-	TRBV19	TRBJ2-6	TRBD2	TGTGCCAGTAGTACTAACGGGGGGAGCGGGGCCAACGTCCTGACTTTC	CASSTNGGSGANVLTF
-	TRBV7-3	TRBJ2-7	TRBD1	TGTGCCAGCAGCTCAGGTCCCGGACAGGGCTACGAGCAGTACTTC	CASSSGPGQGYEQYF
few	TRBV14	TRBJ2-7	TRBD1	TGTGCCAGCAGCCCTAGACAGGGGGCTTACGAGCAGTACTTC	CASSPRQGAYEQYF
-	TRBV13	TRBJ2-1	TRBD2	TGTGCCAGCAGCTCAAGACTAGCGGGAGGTTACAATGAGCAGTTCTTC	CASSSRLAGGYNEQFF
-	TRBV7-9	TRBJ2-7	-	TGTGCCAGCAGCTTAGGGGGACTCGCACCCTACGAGCAGTACTTC	CASSLGGLAPYEQYF
-	TRBV6-4	TRBJ1-2	-	TGTGCCAGCACGGGGGGGAGCTATGGCTACACCTTC	CASTGGSYGYTF
-	TRBV29-1	TRBJ2-2	-	TGCAGCGTTGAAGACCCGCTAGGACTCAGCACCGGGGAGCTGTTTTTT	CSVEDPLGLSTGELFF
-	TRBV6-1	TRBJ1-6	-	TGTGCCAGCAGTGACCAGGGGAATTCACCCCTCCACTTT	CASSDQGNSPLHF
-	TRBV6-1	TRBJ1-4	-	TGTGCCAGCAGTGAGAAACGGGGAGGTGAAAAACTGTTTTTT	CASSEKRGGEKLFF